This T cell receptor (beta chain) emerged from a study of blood T cell repertoires in COVID-19. Whole-study context: Researchers got acute and convalescent COVID-19 samples from the United States, Italy and Spain. Sources were T cells, B-cell-depleted T cells, or PBMCs; the material itself was cDNA or gDNA.

V lost 1 base, J lost 2 bases, and 6 bases stayed unmatched. The V gene's germline CDR1 is SGHTA and CDR2 FQGNSA. The CDR3 spans 16 residues. A few counts support this clone. Per the authors' pipeline: By means of reference gene primer amplification, nucleated cell counts were estimated. Sequencing used immunoSEQ multiplex PCR; TCRdb keeps in-frame clones, though not all of them. That table furnishes V, J and clone size, whereas the DNA furnished D and trimming. The sample includes fewer than 130,000 clones, approximately 70% of them seen just once. The source of this sequence is a man of 80 years or more with acute or convalescent COVID-19. The chain links TRBV7-2 to TRBJ2-7; TRBD2 matches 9 bases. The sequencing sample was made of peripheral blood. The DNA of the CDR3 is TGTGCCAGCAGCTTAGGGGTAGCGGGAGTGACCTACGAGCAGTACTTC. This translates into CASSLGVAGVTYEQYF.